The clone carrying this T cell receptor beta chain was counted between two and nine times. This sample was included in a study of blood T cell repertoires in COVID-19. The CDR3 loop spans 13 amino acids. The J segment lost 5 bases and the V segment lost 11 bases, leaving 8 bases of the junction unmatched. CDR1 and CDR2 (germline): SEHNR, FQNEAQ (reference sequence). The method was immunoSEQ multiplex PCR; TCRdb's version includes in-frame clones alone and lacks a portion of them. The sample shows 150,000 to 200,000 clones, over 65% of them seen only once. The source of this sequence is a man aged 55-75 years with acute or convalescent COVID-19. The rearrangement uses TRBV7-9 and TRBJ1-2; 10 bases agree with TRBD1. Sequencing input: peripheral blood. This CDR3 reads CAAGTGVLYGYTF. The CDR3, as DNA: TGTGCCGCCGGGACAGGGGTTTTGTATGGCTACACCTTC.